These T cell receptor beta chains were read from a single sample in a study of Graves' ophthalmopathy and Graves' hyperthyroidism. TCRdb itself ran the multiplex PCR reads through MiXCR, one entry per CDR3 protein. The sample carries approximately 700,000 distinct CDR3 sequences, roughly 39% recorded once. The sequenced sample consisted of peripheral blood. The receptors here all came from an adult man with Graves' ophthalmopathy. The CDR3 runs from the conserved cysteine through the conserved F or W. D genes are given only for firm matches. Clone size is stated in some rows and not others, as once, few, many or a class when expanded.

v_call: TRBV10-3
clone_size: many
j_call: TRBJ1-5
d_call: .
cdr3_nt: TGTGCCATCAGTGAGTCGATGGGGGCTCAGCCCCAGCATTTT
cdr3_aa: CAISESMGAQPQHF

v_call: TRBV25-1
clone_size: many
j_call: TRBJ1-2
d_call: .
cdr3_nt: TGTGCCAGCAGTGGGGGAACTAACTATGGCTACACCTTC
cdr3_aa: CASSGGTNYGYTF

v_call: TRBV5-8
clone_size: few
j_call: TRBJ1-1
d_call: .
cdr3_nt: TGTGCCAGCAGCTACGGTGGGGGTCTGAACACTGAAGCTTTCTTT
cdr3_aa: CASSYGGGLNTEAFF

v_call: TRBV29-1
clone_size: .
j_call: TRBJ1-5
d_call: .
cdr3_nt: TGCAGCGTTGAGGCAGGGCACTATGGCAATCAGCCCCAGCATTTT
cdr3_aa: CSVEAGHYGNQPQHF

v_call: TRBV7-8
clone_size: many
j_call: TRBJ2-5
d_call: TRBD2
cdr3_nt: TGTGCCAGCAGCTTAGCCGCGGGGGGGCAGGGGGAGACCCAGTACTTC
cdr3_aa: CASSLAAGGQGETQYF

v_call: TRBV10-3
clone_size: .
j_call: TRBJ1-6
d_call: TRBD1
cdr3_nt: TGTGCCATCAGGATAGACAGGGTCATTAATTCACCCCTCCACTTT
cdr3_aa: CAIRIDRVINSPLHF

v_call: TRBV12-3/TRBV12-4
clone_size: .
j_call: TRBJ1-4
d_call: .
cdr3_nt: TGTGCCAGCAGTTACTTGGACAGCCCTAATGAAAAACTGTTTTTT
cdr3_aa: CASSYLDSPNEKLFF

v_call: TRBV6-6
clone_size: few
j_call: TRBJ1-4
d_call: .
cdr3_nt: TGTGCCAGCAGGGACGGGTCCAATGAAAAACTGTTTTTT
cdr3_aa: CASRDGSNEKLFF

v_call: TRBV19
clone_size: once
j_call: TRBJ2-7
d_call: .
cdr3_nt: TGTGCCAGTAGTATAGGGGGGGCTACAAACTACGAGCAGTACTTC
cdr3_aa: CASSIGGATNYEQYF

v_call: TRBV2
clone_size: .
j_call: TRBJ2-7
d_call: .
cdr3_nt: TGTGCCAGCAGTCGACTAAGGGGCAGGGTTAACTACGAGCAGTACTTC
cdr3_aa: CASSRLRGRVNYEQYF

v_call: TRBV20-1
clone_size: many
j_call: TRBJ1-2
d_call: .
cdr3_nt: TGCAGTGCTAGAGATCTGGGCACTTGGAACTATGGCTACACCTTC
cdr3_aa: CSARDLGTWNYGYTF

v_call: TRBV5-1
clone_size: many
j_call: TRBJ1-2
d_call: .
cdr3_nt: TGCGCCAGCAGCTTGGGCGGGGACCACTATGGCTACACCTTC
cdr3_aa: CASSLGGDHYGYTF

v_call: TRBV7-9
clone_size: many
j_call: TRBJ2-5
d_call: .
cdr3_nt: TGTGCCAGCAGCCCTCCGGAGGGACGGGAGACCCAGTACTTC
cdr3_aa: CASSPPEGRETQYF

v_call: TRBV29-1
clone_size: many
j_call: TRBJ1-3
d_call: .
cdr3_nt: TGCAGCGTTGTAGTAACTGGCGGAAACACCATATATTTT
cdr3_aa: CSVVVTGGNTIYF

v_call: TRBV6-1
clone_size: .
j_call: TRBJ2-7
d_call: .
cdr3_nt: TGTGCCAGCATAGAATGGGACGAGCAGTACTTC
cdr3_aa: CASIEWDEQYF

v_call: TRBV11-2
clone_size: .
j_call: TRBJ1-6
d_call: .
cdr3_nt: TGTGCCAGCAACCGGGGATATAATTCACCCCTCCACTTT
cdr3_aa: CASNRGYNSPLHF

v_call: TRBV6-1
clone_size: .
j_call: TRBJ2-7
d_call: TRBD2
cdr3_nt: TGTGCCAGCAGCCCTCAATGGCGGGAGGCCTCCTACGAGCAGTACTTC
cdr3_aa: CASSPQWREASYEQYF

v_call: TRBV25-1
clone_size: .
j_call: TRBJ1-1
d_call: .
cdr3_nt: TGTGCCAGCAGTGAAGAGGGCAGTGGCTCGAACACTGAAGCTTTCTTT
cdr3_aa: CASSEEGSGSNTEAFF

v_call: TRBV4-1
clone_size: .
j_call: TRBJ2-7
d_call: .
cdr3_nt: TGCGCCAGCAGCCAAGGGACAGCCCAGGCCTACGAGCAGTACTTC
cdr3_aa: CASSQGTAQAYEQYF

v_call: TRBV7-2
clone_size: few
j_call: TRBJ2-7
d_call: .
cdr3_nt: TGTGCCAGCAGTTACAACTTGTGGGAGCAGTACTTC
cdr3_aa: CASSYNLWEQYF

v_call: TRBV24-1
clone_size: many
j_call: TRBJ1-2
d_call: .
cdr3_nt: TGTGCCACCAGTGACCGGGCAGCCTTAAGGTCCTACACCTTC
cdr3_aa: CATSDRAALRSYTF

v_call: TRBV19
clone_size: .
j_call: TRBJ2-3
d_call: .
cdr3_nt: TGTGCCAGTAAGGAGGACACGCAGTATTTT
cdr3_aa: CASKEDTQYF

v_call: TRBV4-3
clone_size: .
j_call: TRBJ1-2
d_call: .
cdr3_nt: TGCGCCAGCAGCCAAGATCGGGGGTTGGCCTATGGCTACACCTTC
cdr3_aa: CASSQDRGLAYGYTF

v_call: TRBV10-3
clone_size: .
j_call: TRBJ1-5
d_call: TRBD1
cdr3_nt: TGTGCCAGCAGTTCGGAGACAGGGCAGCCCCAGCATTTT
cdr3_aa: CASSSETGQPQHF

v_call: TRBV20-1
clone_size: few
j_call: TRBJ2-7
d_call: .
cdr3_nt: TGCAGTGCTAGATCCGGACCCCGAGGCTCCTACGAGCAGTACTTC
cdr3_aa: CSARSGPRGSYEQYF

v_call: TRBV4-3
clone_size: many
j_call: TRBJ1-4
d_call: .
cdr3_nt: TGCGCCAGCAGCCAGGAACCACAGGGTAGTGAGGAAAAACTGTTTTTT
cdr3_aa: CASSQEPQGSEEKLFF

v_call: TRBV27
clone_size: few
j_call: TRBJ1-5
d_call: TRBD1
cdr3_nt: TGTGCCAGCAGTAAACAGGGGGTAGATCAGCCCCAGCATTTT
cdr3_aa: CASSKQGVDQPQHF

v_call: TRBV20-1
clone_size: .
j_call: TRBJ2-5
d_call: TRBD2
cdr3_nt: TGCAGTGCGCGGGTGGTGGGAGGGCCGGGTAGGGAGACCCAGTACTTC
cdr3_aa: CSARVVGGPGRETQYF

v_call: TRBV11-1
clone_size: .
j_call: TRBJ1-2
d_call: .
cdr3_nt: TGTGCCAGCAGCTTCGGCGCAACCTACATCGGTGGCTACACCTTC
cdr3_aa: CASSFGATYIGGYTF

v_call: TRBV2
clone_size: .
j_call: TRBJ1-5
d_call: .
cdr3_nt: TGTGCCAGCAAAACAGGGACACGGGATCAGCCCCAGCATTTT
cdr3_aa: CASKTGTRDQPQHF

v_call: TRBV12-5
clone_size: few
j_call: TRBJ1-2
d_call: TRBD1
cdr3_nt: TGTGCTAGTGGTCCCACACCGGGACAGGAATACTATGGCTACACCTTC
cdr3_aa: CASGPTPGQEYYGYTF

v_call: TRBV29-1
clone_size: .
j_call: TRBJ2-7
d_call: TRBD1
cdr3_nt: TGCAGCCGCGGGACAGGCCCCTACGAGCAGTACTTC
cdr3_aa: CSRGTGPYEQYF

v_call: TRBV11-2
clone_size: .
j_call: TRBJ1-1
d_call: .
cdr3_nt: TGTGCCAGCAGCCAAGTTATAAGCAATACTGAAGCTTTCTTT
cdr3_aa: CASSQVISNTEAFF

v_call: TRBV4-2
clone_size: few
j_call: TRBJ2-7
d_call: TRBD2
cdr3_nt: TGTGCCAGCAGCTCAACTAGCGGGGGGGCCTACGAGCAGTACTTC
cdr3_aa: CASSSTSGGAYEQYF

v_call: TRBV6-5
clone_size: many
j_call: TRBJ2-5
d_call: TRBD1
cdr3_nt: TGTGCCAGCGGGTCGACAGGGGGCCGAGAGACCCAGTACTTC
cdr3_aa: CASGSTGGRETQYF

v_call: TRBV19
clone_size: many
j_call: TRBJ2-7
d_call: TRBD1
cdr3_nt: TGTGCCAGTAGTAGGGACAGGGGAAACTACGAGCAGTACTTC
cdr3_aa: CASSRDRGNYEQYF

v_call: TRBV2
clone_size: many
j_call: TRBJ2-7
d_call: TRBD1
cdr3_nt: TGTGCCAGCAGAGGGACAGAGATGTACTTC
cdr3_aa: CASRGTEMYF

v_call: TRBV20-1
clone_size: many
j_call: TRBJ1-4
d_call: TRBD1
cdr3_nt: TGCAGTGCTAGAGACATCCGGGACAGGAATGAAAAACTGTTTTTT
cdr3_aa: CSARDIRDRNEKLFF